The sequence of this T cell receptor beta chain was determined in a study of cytomegalovirus exposure and HLA in healthy donors. This CDR3 contains 13 residues. From germline, CDR1 is MNHEY and CDR2 SMNVEV (reference sequence). Trimming shortened V by 3 bases and J by 1 base, and 6 bases separated the two germline ends. The PCR employed 60 Vbeta primers together with 13 Jbeta primers. TCRdb's copy holds only in-frame clones and misses some; the assay was immunoSEQ multiplex PCR. The sample carries 150,000 to 200,000 clones, roughly 73% recorded once. Sequencing was performed on PBMCs. J is TRBJ2-5 and V is TRBV27, with D hard to call. This clonotype was sampled from a female donor in good health and CMV-seronegative. This chain's CDR3 is CASSFGLQETQYF. CDR3 nucleotide sequence: TGTGCCAGCAGTTTTGGCCTCCAAGAGACCCAGTACTTC.